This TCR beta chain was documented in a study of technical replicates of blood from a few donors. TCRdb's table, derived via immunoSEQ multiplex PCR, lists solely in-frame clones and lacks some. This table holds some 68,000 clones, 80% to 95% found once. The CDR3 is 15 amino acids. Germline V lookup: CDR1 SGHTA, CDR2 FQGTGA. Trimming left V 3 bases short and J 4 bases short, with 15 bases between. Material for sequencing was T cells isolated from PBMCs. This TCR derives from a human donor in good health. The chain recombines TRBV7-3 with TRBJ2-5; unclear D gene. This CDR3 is CASSFSWLGGETQYF. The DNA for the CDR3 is TGTGCCAGCAGCTTTTCCTGGCTAGGCGGAGAGACCCAGTACTTC.